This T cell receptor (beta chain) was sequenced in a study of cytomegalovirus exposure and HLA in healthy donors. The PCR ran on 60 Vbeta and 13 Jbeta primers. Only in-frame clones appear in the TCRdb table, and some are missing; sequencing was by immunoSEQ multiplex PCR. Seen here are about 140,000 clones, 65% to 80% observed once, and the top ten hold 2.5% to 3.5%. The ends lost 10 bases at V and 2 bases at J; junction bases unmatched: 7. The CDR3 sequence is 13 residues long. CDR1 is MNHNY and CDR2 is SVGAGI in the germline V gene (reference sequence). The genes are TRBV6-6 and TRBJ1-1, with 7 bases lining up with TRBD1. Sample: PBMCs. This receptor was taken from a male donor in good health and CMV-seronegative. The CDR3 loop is CATLDRANTEAFF. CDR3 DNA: TGTGCCACCCTCGACAGGGCCAACACTGAAGCTTTCTTT.